These T cell receptor beta chains were read from a single sample in a study of blood T cell repertoires in COVID-19. The table came from immunoSEQ multiplex PCR; TCRdb's copy has only in-frame clones and leaves some out. The data show some 96,000 clones, about nine tenths seen once. The sample consisted of peripheral blood. Source of these receptors: a man aged 60-69 years with acute or convalescent COVID-19. Each CDR3 is given with its conserved first and last residue. The order of the fields is D gene, J gene, clone size, V gene, CDR3 DNA, CDR3 protein. D genes are given only for firm matches. Clone size is stated in some rows and not others, as once, few, many or a class when expanded.

>-|TRBJ1-2|-|TRBV10-3
TGTGCCATCAGTACAGAAGCCTATGGCTACACCTTC
CAISTEAYGYTF
>-|TRBJ1-4|few|TRBV5-1
TGCGCCAGCAGCTTGGGAGGTGAAAAACTGTTTTTT
CASSLGGEKLFF
>-|TRBJ1-2|-|TRBV5-1
TGCGCCAGCAGCCCACAGGCTCTACCTAACTATGGCTACACCTTC
CASSPQALPNYGYTF
>-|TRBJ1-6|once|TRBV6-6
TGTGCCAGCACCGGAGGCGGGGTCTCCTATAATTCACCCCTCCACTTT
CASTGGGVSYNSPLHF
>TRBD1|TRBJ1-1|once|TRBV5-5
TGTGCCAGCAGGCGACAGGGGTCTTCAGACACTGAAGCTTTCTTT
CASRRQGSSDTEAFF
>TRBD1|TRBJ1-6|-|TRBV27
TGTGCCAGCAGTTCCGACAGGGGCTTACTTTCATCACCCCTCCACTTT
CASSSDRGLLSSPLHF
>TRBD1|TRBJ1-2|once|TRBV11-2
TGTGCCAGCAGCGCGAGGGACAGGGCGCGGGAGGGCTACACCTTC
CASSARDRAREGYTF
>-|TRBJ2-1|-|TRBV19
TGTGCCAGTAGTATCAGAGGGCTTACCTCCTACAATGAGCAGTTCTTC
CASSIRGLTSYNEQFF
>-|TRBJ2-7|-|TRBV28
TGTGCCAGCAGGCGCTCGACAGAGAGAACCTACGAGCAGTACTTC
CASRRSTERTYEQYF
>-|TRBJ1-6|-|TRBV5-4
TGTGCCAGCAGTTCGGGGTCCGGCAGGGGATATTCACCCCTCCACTTT
CASSSGSGRGYSPLHF
>TRBD1|TRBJ1-2|-|TRBV20-1
TGCAGTGCGGGGACAGTCTATGGCTACACCTTC
CSAGTVYGYTF
>-|TRBJ1-1|-|TRBV9
TGTGCCAGCAGCGAGAGGGGGACGAACACTGAAGCTTTCTTT
CASSERGTNTEAFF
>-|TRBJ1-1|-|TRBV6-5
TGTGCCAGCAGGGTCGTTTCGAGGGAAGCTTTCTTT
CASRVVSREAFF
>TRBD1|TRBJ1-4|-|TRBV18
TGTGCCAGCTCACCTGACAGGGGCGAAAAACTGTTTTTT
CASSPDRGEKLFF
>-|TRBJ1-6|-|TRBV3-1/TRBV3-2
TGTGCCAGCAGCCATTATTCGGGGGGAAGCTCCTATAATTCACCCCTCCACTTT
CASSHYSGGSSYNSPLHF
>-|TRBJ2-1|-|TRBV7-9
TGTGCCAGCAGCTCTCAGGGTCTTTCCTCCTACAATGAGCAGTTCTTC
CASSSQGLSSYNEQFF
>TRBD1|TRBJ1-1|-|TRBV5-6
TGTGCCAGCAGCTTAAAACAGGGGGAAGCTTTCTTT
CASSLKQGEAFF
>TRBD1|TRBJ2-2|-|TRBV5-1
TGCGCCAGCAGCTTCCCTTCCGGGACAGGGCTCGGGGAGCTGTTTTTT
CASSFPSGTGLGELFF
>-|TRBJ2-5|-|TRBV7-9
TGTGCCAGCAGCTTAGGAGAAGAGACCCAGTACTTC
CASSLGEETQYF
>-|TRBJ1-5|-|TRBV5-1
TGCGCCAGCAGCTTGACGGCAGGGGATCAGCCCCAGCATTTT
CASSLTAGDQPQHF
>-|TRBJ1-5|-|TRBV6-5
TGTGCCAGCAAAGGCAGGGGTGGTCAGCCCCAGCATTTT
CASKGRGGQPQHF
>TRBD1|TRBJ1-2|-|TRBV9
TGTGCCAGCAGCGTAGAATGGCAGGGGGCGAACTATGGCTACACCTTC
CASSVEWQGANYGYTF
>TRBD1|TRBJ2-1|-|TRBV6-5
TGTGCCAGCAGCCCGCGGGACAGGCCCTACAATGAGCAGTTCTTC
CASSPRDRPYNEQFF
>-|TRBJ1-6|-|TRBV3-1/TRBV3-2
TGTGCCAGCAGCCAAGAACGGCAGCGGGATAATTCACCCCTCCACTTT
CASSQERQRDNSPLHF
>-|TRBJ1-1|-|TRBV7-6
TGTGCCAGCAGCTCCGACACGAACACTGAAGCTTTCTTT
CASSSDTNTEAFF
>TRBD1|TRBJ1-1|-|TRBV6-5
TGTGCCAGCAGCCCAGACAGGGACCTTGAAGCTTTCTTT
CASSPDRDLEAFF
>-|TRBJ2-3|-|TRBV10-1
TGCGCCAGCAGTGTGGGGGCGCCGGGGGATACGCAGTATTTT
CASSVGAPGDTQYF
>-|TRBJ1-4|-|TRBV15
TGTGCCACCAGCGGAGTGGGGGGTAATGAAAAACTGTTTTTT
CATSGVGGNEKLFF
>-|TRBJ2-5|-|TRBV19
TGTGCCAGTAGTCCAGGAGAGACCCAGTACTTC
CASSPGETQYF
>-|TRBJ2-3|-|TRBV4-1
TGCGCCAGCAGCGGGCGCACAGATACGCAGTATTTT
CASSGRTDTQYF
>TRBD1|TRBJ1-2|-|TRBV6-5
TGTGCCAGCAGACCTGGGGACAGTACAGACTATGGCTACACCTTC
CASRPGDSTDYGYTF
>-|TRBJ1-1|-|TRBV6-5
TGTGCCAGCAGTTACTCGAGCCAGAACACTGAAGCTTTCTTT
CASSYSSQNTEAFF
>TRBD2|TRBJ2-1|-|TRBV5-6
TGTGCCAGCAGCGGACTAGCGGGGGGCTACAATGAGCAGTTCTTC
CASSGLAGGYNEQFF
>-|TRBJ1-4|-|TRBV18
TGTGCCAGCTCCGCGAATTCCGGTGCAACTAATGAAAAACTGTTTTTT
CASSANSGATNEKLFF
>TRBD2|TRBJ2-3|-|TRBV13
TGTGCCAGCAGCCGGGACTATGGGGCAGGAGATACGCAGTATTTT
CASSRDYGAGDTQYF
>-|TRBJ2-5|-|TRBV18
TGTGCCAGCTCCCGAGCCACAGGTACCCAAGAGACCCAGTACTTC
CASSRATGTQETQYF
>-|TRBJ1-6|-|TRBV27
TGTGCCAGCAGCCCTCGGGGGGGCGCTGGTTATAATTCACCCCTCCACTTT
CASSPRGGAGYNSPLHF
>TRBD2|TRBJ2-1|-|TRBV11-3
TGTGCCAGCAGCTCGGGACTAGCGGCGGATGAGCAGTTCTTC
CASSSGLAADEQFF
>-|TRBJ1-5|-|TRBV5-5
TGTGCCAGCAGCAAACACAGGGATCAGCCCCAGCATTTT
CASSKHRDQPQHF
>TRBD1|TRBJ1-2|-|TRBV29-1
TGCAGCGCCTCAACCGGGACAGTCTACGGGGGCTACACCTTC
CSASTGTVYGGYTF
>TRBD1|TRBJ2-7|-|TRBV6-5
TGTGCCAGCAGTTACCAGTACAGGGGCCCCTACGAGCAGTACTTC
CASSYQYRGPYEQYF
>-|TRBJ1-4|-|TRBV4-1
TGCGCCAGCAGCCCTCGTTCAACAGGTGGTAATGAAAAACTGTTTTTT
CASSPRSTGGNEKLFF
>-|TRBJ2-6|-|TRBV6-5
TGTGCCAGCCTCCCCCTAGCTGGGGCCAACGTCCTGACTTTC
CASLPLAGANVLTF
>TRBD1|TRBJ1-5|-|TRBV28
TGTGCCAGCAGTTCTACAGGGGTGAGCAATCAGCCCCAGCATTTT
CASSSTGVSNQPQHF
>TRBD1|TRBJ1-2|-|TRBV6-5
TGTGCCAGCAGGAAGGCAGGGGGAGGTGGCTACACCTTC
CASRKAGGGGYTF
>-|TRBJ1-2|-|TRBV7-9
TGTGCCAGCAGCCCCCTGGAGGGGGGGTATGGCTACACCTTC
CASSPLEGGYGYTF
>TRBD2|TRBJ2-2|once|TRBV10-3
TGTGCCATCAGTGAGTCGCTAGCGGGGAAAGCCGGGGAGCTGTTTTTT
CAISESLAGKAGELFF
>-|TRBJ2-7|once|TRBV10-3
TGTGCCATCAGTGATTCGACAGTTTCCTACGAGCAGTACTTC
CAISDSTVSYEQYF
>TRBD2|TRBJ2-5|-|TRBV18
TGTGCCAGCTCACCGGTAGCGGGGCGGCAAGAGACCCAGTACTTC
CASSPVAGRQETQYF
>-|TRBJ1-6|-|TRBV6-5
TGTGCCAGCGAAGACAGGCGGATAAATAATTCACCCCTCCACTTT
CASEDRRINNSPLHF
>-|TRBJ1-3|-|TRBV6-5
TGTGCCAGCAGTCGGAACCCTGAGGTCGGAAACACCATATATTTT
CASSRNPEVGNTIYF